These 27 T cell receptor beta chains were all obtained from the same sample, sequenced in a study of blood T cell repertoires in COVID-19. Profiled with immunoSEQ multiplex PCR; TCRdb holds only in-frame clones, not every one. Of nearly 55,000 clones in the sample, 65% to 80% were seen once. Sequenced sample: peripheral blood. The receptors stem from a human donor with active or convalescent COVID-19. The donor label of this sample is uncertain.

This sequence joins TRBV9 and TRBJ2-2; 9 positions match TRBD1. The CDR3 totals 14 residues. The V gene's germline CDR1 is SGDLS and CDR2 YYNGEE. The J segment lost 5 bases and the V segment lost 6 bases, leaving 5 bases of the junction unmatched. The CDR3 DNA is TGTGCCAGCAAGGGACAGGGTCTTACCGGGGAGCTGTTTTTT. Its translation is CASKGQGLTGELFF. The full variable domain, rest sourced from reference TRBV9 and TRBJ2-2, is DSGVTQTPKHLITATGQRVTLRCSPRSGDLSVYWYQQSLDQGLQFLIQYYNGEERAKGNILERFSAQQFPDLHSELNLSSLELGDSALYFCASKGQGLTGELFFGEGSRLTVL.

This chain joins TRBV5-5 and TRBJ2-1; 8 bases match TRBD2. V gave up 2 bases and J gave up 13 bases; unmatched junction bases: 5. This CDR3 contains 12 residues. CDR1 is SGHKS, CDR2 YYEKEE, per germline (reference sequence). The CDR3 bases are TGTGCCAGCAGCTTACCAGCGGGAGTTCAGTTCTTC. Translating gives CASSLPAGVQFF.

This clone showed up just a few times. The chain combines TRBV6-5 with TRBJ1-2; a weak D match, TRBD1 (6 bases). The CDR3 spans 14 residues. With 4 bases removed from V and 7 bases from J, the gap between germline ends came to 16 bases. Germline CDR1 is MNHEY and CDR2 is SVGAGI. As DNA, the CDR3 is TGTGCCAGCAGTTCCTGGGGGGGGGCAGGTGGCTACACCTTC. Its protein is CASSSWGGAGGYTF.

This chain uses TRBV9 with TRBJ2-5; D possibly corresponds to TRBD2 (6 bases). The germline V gene has CDR1 SGDLS and CDR2 YYNGEE. V lost 1 base to trimming and J lost 9 bases, with 22 bases between them. The CDR3 runs 16 residues. CDR3 bases: TGTGCCAGCAGCGTATCCCCAGGAGGGCGGATCCCAGCCCAGTACTTC. It translates to CASSVSPGGRIPAQYF.

This sequence joins TRBV10-3 and TRBJ2-7, with TRBD1 matching over 7 bases. With 4 bases clipped from V and 3 bases from J, the junction kept 9 bases outside the gene matches. Germline CDR1 ENHRY, CDR2 SYGVKD. This CDR3 has 15 amino acids. CDR3 DNA sequence: TGTGCCATCAGTGGGCAAAAGGGACAGAACTACGAGCAGTACTTC. Its protein is CAISGQKGQNYEQYF.

This clone was seen a few times. The chain combines TRBV7-6 with TRBJ2-1; 10 nucleotides agree with TRBD2. Per the germline V gene, CDR1 is SGHVS and CDR2 is FNYEAQ. The CDR3 runs 19 residues. V was clipped by 1 base and J by 1 base; unmatched bases: 10. Here the CDR3 DNA reads TGTGCCAGCAGCTTAGTGTTGACTAGCGGGTTACAATCCTACAATGAGCAGTTCTTC. This sequence encodes CASSLVLTSGLQSYNEQFF. Combining the CDR3 with reference TRBV7-6 and TRBJ2-1 gives the whole variable domain GAGVSQSPRYKVTKRGQDVALRCDPISGHVSLYWYRQALGQGPEFLTYFNYEAQQDKSGLPNDRFSAERPEGSISTLTIQRTEQRDSAMYRCASSLVLTSGLQSYNEQFFGPGTRLTVL.

J is TRBJ2-1 and V is TRBV11-2, with TRBD2 matching 12 bases. The V segment lost 3 bases and the J segment 7 bases; nucleotides outside the gene matches: 4. CDR3 length: 15 residues. Germline CDR1 reads SGHAT; CDR2 reads FQNNGV. CDR3 amino acids: CASSLWTSGENEQFF. CDR3 in DNA: TGTGCCAGCAGCTTGTGGACTAGCGGGGAGAATGAGCAGTTCTTC.

The J gene is TRBJ1-4, the V gene TRBV5-1; 7 positions agree with TRBD1. The germline V gene encodes CDR1 SGHRS and CDR2 YFSETQ. V trimming: 8 bases; J trimming: 5 bases; junction bases outside the gene matches: 15. The CDR3 sequence is 16 residues long. CDR3 DNA: TGCGCCAGGGAGACAGGGTTGGTAGCTCCAAATGAAAAACTGTTTTTT. Its protein is CARETGLVAPNEKLFF.

The chain has TRBV6-4 and TRBJ2-7, with a weak D call TRBD2 (5 bases). Germline loops: CDR1 MRHNA, CDR2 SNTAGT. Trimming took off 9 bases at V and 0 bases at J, with 15 bases between the two ends. The CDR3 runs 14 residues. CDR3 DNA: TGTGCCAGATTAAGCGGACCACTCTCCTACGAGCAGTACTTC. This sequence encodes CARLSGPLSYEQYF.

The V and J genes are TRBV11-2 and TRBJ2-1; 9 bases fit TRBD2. The CDR3 is 13 amino acids. After removal of 4 bases from V and 8 bases from J, the junction contained 3 bases not matched to a gene. Germline loops: CDR1 SGHAT, CDR2 FQNNGV. The CDR3 sequence is CASSSLAGYEQFF. CDR3 nucleotides: TGTGCCAGCAGCTCCCTAGCGGGATATGAGCAGTTCTTC.

The V call is TRBV5-4, the J call TRBJ2-4; 10 positions match TRBD2. The ends lost 2 bases at V and 5 bases at J; junction bases unmatched: 7. This CDR3 spans 16 amino acids. Germline-derived CDR1 and CDR2 are SGHNT and YYREEE (reference sequence). The CDR3 DNA reads as TGTGCCAGCAGCTTATCAGCGGGAGGGGCCCAAAACATTCAGTACTTC. Translating it yields CASSLSAGGAQNIQYF.

The rearrangement links TRBV19 to TRBJ2-7, with D maybe TRBD1 (6 bases). The CDR3 runs to 14 residues. With 5 bases removed from V and 4 bases from J, the gap between germline ends came to 15 bases. Germline CDR1 and CDR2: LNHDA and SQIVND (reference sequence). The CDR3 DNA reads as TGTGCCAGTAGTGCCCAACAGGGCGCTTACGAGCAGTACTTC. Translated: CASSAQQGAYEQYF.

The chain uses TRBV7-3 and TRBJ2-3, with a tentative D call TRBD1 (6 bases). This CDR3 has 14 amino acids. CDR1 is SGHTA, CDR2 FQGTGA, per germline. Trimming stripped 3 bases from V and 4 bases from J, with 11 bases between. CDR3 residues: CASSFGQPPDTQYF. The CDR3 coding sequence is TGTGCCAGCAGCTTTGGACAGCCTCCAGATACGCAGTATTTT.

The V and J genes are TRBV10-1 and TRBJ2-3; 10 bases are shared with TRBD2. CDR1 and CDR2 from the germline V gene are WNHNN and SYGVQD (reference sequence). This CDR3 comprises 17 residues. J lost 11 bases, V lost 2 bases, and 16 bases had no gene match. CDR3 amino acids: CASSEGGLAGDREEQYF. The CDR3 bases are TGCGCCAGCAGTGAGGGGGGGCTAGCGGGAGATCGAGAGGAGCAGTATTTT.

The chain carries TRBV7-9 and TRBJ2-7, with 8 bases fitting TRBD1. The V gene's germline CDR1 is SEHNR and CDR2 FQNEAQ (reference sequence). The CDR3 is 18 amino acids. Trimming at V came to 5 bases and at J to 4 bases, leaving 19 bases not matched to a gene. The CDR3 nucleotides are TGTGCCAGCAGCCGAGACAGGGGCGAGGGTGGGAATATTTACGAGCAGTACTTC. Amino acid sequence: CASSRDRGEGGNIYEQYF.

V is TRBV19 and J is TRBJ1-1; D is perhaps TRBD1 (6 bases). This CDR3 contains 14 residues. Germline V gene lookup returns CDR1 LNHDA and CDR2 SQIVND (reference sequence). Trimming stripped 4 bases from V and 1 base from J, with 10 bases between. CDR3 DNA: TGTGCCAGTAGTAGCGACAGGCAGAACACTGAAGCTTTCTTT. Protein sequence: CASSSDRQNTEAFF.

The chain's CDR3 is CASSLARRGLNTGELFF. For the CDR3, the DNA is TGCGCCAGCAGCTTGGCCAGGAGGGGACTCAACACCGGGGAGCTGTTTTTT. This chain connects TRBV5-1 to TRBJ2-2; weak D call: TRBD2 (6 bases). The CDR3 runs 17 residues. Germline V gene sequence: CDR1 SGHRS, CDR2 YFSETQ. Deletions cut 0 bases from V and 2 bases from J, with 14 bases between.

The chain has TRBV19 and TRBJ2-7; 11 nucleotides line up with TRBD2. Per germline, CDR1 LNHDA and CDR2 SQIVND (reference sequence). The CDR3 is made up of 17 amino acids. With 0 bases clipped from V and 4 bases from J, the junction kept 8 bases outside the gene matches. The chain's CDR3 is CASSIDETSGSFYEQYF. The CDR3 DNA follows: TGTGCCAGTAGTATAGACGAAACTAGCGGGAGTTTTTACGAGCAGTACTTC.

This clone was seen a handful of times. The rearrangement joins TRBV7-3 to TRBJ2-1; unclear D gene. CDR1 and CDR2 from the germline V gene are SGHTA and FQGTGA. With 0 bases removed from V and 5 bases from J, the gap between germline ends came to 14 bases. CDR3 size: 16 residues. CDR3 region: CASSLTSTPTDNEQFF. CDR3 sequence (DNA): TGTGCCAGCAGCTTAACGTCAACTCCCACCGACAATGAGCAGTTCTTC.

The V and J genes are TRBV28 and TRBJ2-7; 8 bases map to TRBD1. CDR1 and CDR2 from the germline V gene are MDHEN and SYDVKM. This CDR3 comprises 12 residues. The CDR3 spells CASHRGAYEQYF. The CDR3 coding sequence is TGTGCGAGCCACAGGGGGGCCTACGAGCAGTACTTC.

This chain joins TRBV11-3 and TRBJ2-5, with 10 bases fitting TRBD1. Germline values: CDR1 SGHNT, CDR2 YENEEA. This CDR3 comprises 15 residues. V gave up 5 bases and J gave up 4 bases; unmatched junction bases: 7. This CDR3 is CASSARTGGGETQYF. The CDR3 nucleotides are TGTGCCAGCAGCGCTCGGACAGGGGGGGGAGAGACCCAGTACTTC.

This chain uses TRBV24-1 with TRBJ2-1, with 10 positions matching TRBD1. Germline CDR1 KGHDR, CDR2 SFDVKD. The CDR3 spans 12 residues. The chain's CDR3 is CVGTGVGNEQFF. CDR3 DNA sequence: TGTGTAGGGACAGGGGTAGGCAATGAGCAGTTCTTC.

V and J are TRBV9 and TRBJ2-3, with TRBD1 matching over 9 bases. The CDR3 spans 17 residues. V gave up 0 bases and J gave up 1 base; unmatched junction bases: 6. Germline loops: CDR1 SGDLS, CDR2 YYNGEE. The CDR3 nucleotides read TGTGCCAGCAGCGTAGCTACCTGGACAGGGGGCACAGATACGCAGTATTTT. Its translation: CASSVATWTGGTDTQYF.

The gene calls are TRBV7-9 and TRBJ2-1; the match to TRBD2 covers 8 bases. The CDR3 contains 16 residues. In germline, CDR1 is SEHNR, CDR2 FQNEAQ (reference sequence). The V gene end was trimmed by 5 bases and the J gene end by 4 bases; junction bases not matched to a gene: 10. The CDR3 loop is CASSGPGAGGYNEQFF. As DNA, the CDR3 is TGTGCCAGCAGCGGACCAGGGGCGGGGGGATACAATGAGCAGTTCTTC.

V gene TRBV5-5 combines with J gene TRBJ2-1; 8 bases align to TRBD2. V dropped 4 bases and J dropped 4; count of bases not matched to a gene: 10. Germline V lookup: CDR1 SGHKS, CDR2 YYEKEE (reference sequence). This CDR3 contains 16 residues. CDR3 in amino acids: CASSLVVAGPYNEQFF. CDR3 DNA: TGTGCCAGCAGCCTCGTAGTAGCGGGACCTTACAATGAGCAGTTCTTC.

The chain has TRBV3-1 (or the pseudogene TRBV3-2) and TRBJ2-3; 7 bases map to TRBD2. There are 14 residues in the CDR3. Germline CDR1 and CDR2: LGHDT and YNNKEL (reference sequence). The ends lost 5 bases at V and 5 bases at J; junction bases unmatched: 7. The CDR3, as DNA: TGTGCCAGCAGCTACGGACTAGGTGGAGATACGCAGTATTTT. This encodes CASSYGLGGDTQYF.

This clone was counted at least ten times. This rearrangement joins TRBV7-9 to TRBJ1-3, with 10 bases lining up with TRBD1. Germline V gives CDR1 SEHNR, CDR2 FQNEAQ (reference sequence). J was trimmed by 4 bases and V by 1 base; bases with no gene match: 1. The CDR3 runs 15 residues. CDR3 sequence: CASSLGQGAGNTIYF. CDR3 DNA: TGTGCCAGCAGCTTAGGACAGGGGGCAGGAAACACCATATATTTT.